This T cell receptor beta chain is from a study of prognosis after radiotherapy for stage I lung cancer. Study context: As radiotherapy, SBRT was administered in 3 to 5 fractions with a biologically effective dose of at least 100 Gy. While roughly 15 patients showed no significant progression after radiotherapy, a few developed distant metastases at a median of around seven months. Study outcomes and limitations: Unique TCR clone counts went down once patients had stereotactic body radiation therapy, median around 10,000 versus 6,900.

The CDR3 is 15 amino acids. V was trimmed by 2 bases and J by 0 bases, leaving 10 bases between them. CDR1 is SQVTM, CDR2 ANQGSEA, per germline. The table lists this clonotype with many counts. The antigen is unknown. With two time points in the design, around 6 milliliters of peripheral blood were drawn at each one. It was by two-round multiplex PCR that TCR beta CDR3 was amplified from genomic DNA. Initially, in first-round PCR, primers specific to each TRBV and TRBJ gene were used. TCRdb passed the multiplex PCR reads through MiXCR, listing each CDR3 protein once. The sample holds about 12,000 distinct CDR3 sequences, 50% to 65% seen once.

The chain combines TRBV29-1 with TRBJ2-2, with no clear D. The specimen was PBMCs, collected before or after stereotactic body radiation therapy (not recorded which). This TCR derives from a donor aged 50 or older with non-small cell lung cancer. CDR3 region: CSVETVYSNTGELFF. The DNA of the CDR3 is TGCAGCGTTGAAACCGTCTACTCGAACACCGGGGAGCTGTTTTTT.